A selection of T cell receptor beta chains follows, all from one sample in a study of T-cell reconstitution after alpha-beta-depleted transplantation in children. MiXCR, run by TCRdb on the PCR reads, gives a single entry per CDR3 protein. The sample carries approximately 80,000 distinct CDR3 sequences, roughly 14% recorded once. This specimen was PBMCs, mostly from graft donor cells, taken 180 days after TCRalphabeta/CD19-depleted stem cell transplant. The receptors were gathered from a male patient aged 2-9 years who had a stem cell transplant for acute lymphoblastic leukemia, so the T cells may come from the graft donor. Each CDR3 is given with its conserved first and last residue. D genes are given only for firm matches. Expanded clones get a size class; other rows say once, few or many, or leave the size out.

>TRBV7-8|TRBJ1-1|NA|NA
TGTGCCAGCAGCCCGCGCACGTCCACTGAAGCTTTCTTT
CASSPRTSTEAFF
>TRBV24-1|TRBJ2-3|few|NA
TGTGCCACCAGTGAAAGGCCGGGCGCAGATACGCAGTATTTT
CATSERPGADTQYF
>TRBV12-5|TRBJ2-5|NA|TRBD1
TGTGCTAGTGGTATCGGGACAGCTAAAGAGACCCAGTACTTC
CASGIGTAKETQYF
>TRBV28|TRBJ1-5|few|NA
TGTGCCAGCAGTCTGAAAAGGGGGGCGCTTAGCAATCAGCCCCAGCATTTT
CASSLKRGALSNQPQHF
>TRBV5-6|TRBJ1-2|NA|TRBD1
TGTGCCAGCAGCTTGACAGGGGGCGTCTATGGCTACACCTTC
CASSLTGGVYGYTF
>TRBV20-1|TRBJ1-5|few|NA
TGCAGTGCTAGACGGGGAGTTGTCAATCAGCCCCAGCATTTT
CSARRGVVNQPQHF
>TRBV7-9|TRBJ2-7|NA|TRBD1
TGTGCCAGCAGCGTACTAGACAGGGTCGAGGCCTACGAGCAGTACTTC
CASSVLDRVEAYEQYF
>TRBV20-1|TRBJ2-1|many|TRBD2
TGCAGTGCTATTAGCGGGAGGTACAATGAGCAGTTCTTC
CSAISGRYNEQFF
>TRBV4-2|TRBJ2-7|many|NA
TGTGCCAGCAGCCAAGACCCCTTCTACGAGCAGTACTTC
CASSQDPFYEQYF
>TRBV6-2/TRBV6-3|TRBJ2-3|NA|NA
TGTGCCAGCAGTTTTCTAAGAAAGGGCGGATCAGATACGCAGTATTTT
CASSFLRKGGSDTQYF
>TRBV4-3|TRBJ1-6|few|NA
TGCGCCAGCAGCCAAGAAACGGGAGTCCCTAATTCACCCCTCCACTTT
CASSQETGVPNSPLHF
>TRBV7-6|TRBJ2-5|NA|NA
TGTGCCAGCAGCTTAGGCGGGGTAAAAGAGACCCAGTACTTC
CASSLGGVKETQYF
>TRBV9|TRBJ1-2|few|NA
TGTGCCAGCAGCGTTGGGGGGAGCTATGGCTACACCTTC
CASSVGGSYGYTF
>TRBV5-1|TRBJ1-2|many|TRBD1
TGCGCCAGCACCCGGGACAGAGCCGATCCTAACTATGGCTACACCTTC
CASTRDRADPNYGYTF
>TRBV20-1|TRBJ2-3|few|NA
TGCAGTGCCCCGAATCGGGGTGAAAGCACAGATACGCAGTATTTT
CSAPNRGESTDTQYF
>TRBV6-5|TRBJ1-2|few|NA
TGTGCCAGCAGTTACGGGCAGGGGCCCCCACGCTATGGCTACACCTTC
CASSYGQGPPRYGYTF
>TRBV4-2|TRBJ2-4|few|NA
TGTGCCAGCAGCCAAGATTCCCCCCGGGGAGCCAAAAACATTCAGTACTTC
CASSQDSPRGAKNIQYF
>TRBV20-1|TRBJ1-5|few|NA
TGCAGTGCTAGAGGGATCCAGGGGCCCCGCAATCAGCCCCAGCATTTT
CSARGIQGPRNQPQHF
>TRBV7-9|TRBJ2-7|few|NA
TGTGCCAGCAGCTTAGTTTACAGTCCAGTAGAGTACTTC
CASSLVYSPVEYF
>TRBV10-1|TRBJ2-3|NA|NA
TGCGCCAGCAGTGCTAGCCCTACAGATACGCAGTATTTT
CASSASPTDTQYF
>TRBV7-2|TRBJ2-7|few|TRBD2
TGTGCCAGCAGCTTGGCTAGCGGGAGTTGGTACGAGCAGTACTTC
CASSLASGSWYEQYF
>TRBV7-8|TRBJ2-5|NA|NA
TGTGCCAGCAGCTTAGCTATCTACCAAGAGACCCAGTACTTC
CASSLAIYQETQYF
>TRBV28|TRBJ2-2|NA|TRBD1
TGTGCCAGCACCCCGGGACAGCGCCACGGGGAGCTGTTTTTT
CASTPGQRHGELFF
>TRBV10-3|TRBJ2-3|NA|TRBD1
TGTGCCATCAGTGAGTTCGGGACAGGGATGGATACGCAGTATTTT
CAISEFGTGMDTQYF
>TRBV10-3|TRBJ1-5|few|NA
TGTGCCATCAGTGGGGGGGGCCCCCATCAGCCCCAGCATTTT
CAISGGGPHQPQHF
>TRBV5-6|TRBJ2-7|many|NA
TGTGCCAGCAGCTTGGGAGGGGAGCAGTACTTC
CASSLGGEQYF
>TRBV4-1|TRBJ2-7|NA|NA
TGCGCCAGCAGCCAAGTGCGCGGCCTCGGCGAGCAGTACTTC
CASSQVRGLGEQYF
>TRBV6-5|TRBJ2-5|few|NA
TGTGCCAGCAGTTACGCCCAAAGAGGGCGAGACCAGTACTTC
CASSYAQRGRDQYF